Listed here are 8 T cell receptor beta chains from one sample, sequenced in a study of memory CD4+ T cells and cytomegalovirus serostatus. Sequenced by immunoSEQ multiplex PCR; TCRdb stores in-frame clones only, minus some. This table has 38,000 or so clones, about 76% appearing once. Single viable CD3+CD4+CD8-CD45RO+ cells were sorted as the memory CD4+ T cells. The sequencing sample was made of memory CD4+ T cells from blood. The receptors shown here come from an adult in good health and CMV-seronegative.

This sequence joins TRBV25-1 and TRBJ1-1, with TRBD1 as a possible D gene (5 bases). Germline V gene data show CDR1 as MGHDK and CDR2 as SYGVNS. V was cut by 4 bases and J by 4 bases, with 13 bases left in between. The CDR3 extends over 14 amino acids. For the CDR3, the DNA is TGTGCCAGCAGTGTGGGGGAGTCGGGCACTGAAGCTTTCTTT. It translates to CASSVGESGTEAFF.

This clone was seen only a few times. The CDR3 sequence: CASREIRGDLNTEAFF. In DNA, the CDR3 is TGTGCCAGCAGGGAGATAAGGGGGGACCTTAACACTGAAGCTTTCTTT. This rearrangement joins TRBV28 to TRBJ1-1, with D perhaps TRBD1 (6 bases). Trimming stripped 6 bases from V and 2 bases from J, with 19 bases between. Germline V gives CDR1 MDHEN, CDR2 SYDVKM. This CDR3 comprises 16 residues. Using reference TRBV28 and TRBJ1-1 for the parts outside the CDR3, the full variable domain is DVKVTQSSRYLVKRTGEKVFLECVQDMDHENMFWYRQDPGLGLRLIYFSYDVKMKEKGDIPEGYSVSREKKERFSLILESASTNQTSMYLCASREIRGDLNTEAFFGQGTRLTVV.

The CDR3 region has the DNA TGTGCCAGCAGCCTCGAGGTAGGCGAGCAGTACTTC. This gives the protein CASSLEVGEQYF. The chain is built from TRBV7-9 and TRBJ2-7, with D unresolved. Trimming took 5 bases from V and 6 from J, leaving 11 bases between them. From germline, CDR1 is SEHNR and CDR2 FQNEAQ (reference sequence). The CDR3 is 12 amino acids.

The chain has TRBV6-1 and TRBJ1-2, with D unresolved. The CDR3 contains 14 residues. Germline V gives CDR1 MNHNS, CDR2 SASEGT. The V end was cut by 1 base, the J end by 9 bases, with 15 bases between. CDR3 protein: CASSEGSLPGSYTF. The DNA for the CDR3 is TGTGCCAGCAGTGAAGGAAGTCTTCCGGGAAGCTACACCTTC.

The chain recombines TRBV7-7 with TRBJ2-5; the D is unclear. Trimming took off 4 bases at V and 5 bases at J, with 8 bases between the two ends. The germline V gene encodes CDR1 SSHAT and CDR2 FNYEAQ (reference sequence). CDR3 length: 12 amino acids. The CDR3 reads CASSSLGETQYF. For the CDR3, the DNA is TGTGCCAGCAGCTCCCTTGGGGAGACCCAGTACTTC.

The V gene is TRBV4-1, the J gene TRBJ2-3; D may be TRBD1 or TRBD2 (6 bases each). Germline CDR1 and CDR2: MGHRA and YSYEKL. The V and J ends lost 4 bases and 1 base respectively, with 12 bases between them. This CDR3 region has 15 residues. The CDR3 nucleotides read TGCGCCAGCAGCCGAGAGGGGGGAGGCACAGATACGCAGTATTTT. This sequence encodes CASSREGGGTDTQYF.

The chain employs TRBV2 and TRBJ1-1; D remains unclear. Between the trimmed V and J ends, which lost 7 bases and 1 base, there was a span of 13 bases. From germline, CDR1 is SNHLY and CDR2 FYNNEI. This CDR3 region has 14 residues. The chain's CDR3 is CASTQHRGNTEAFF. CDR3 bases: TGTGCCAGCACCCAACATCGGGGGAACACTGAAGCTTTCTTT. The full variable domain, in which reference TRBV2 and TRBJ1-1 provide the parts outside the CDR3, is EPEVTQTPSHQVTQMGQEVILRCVPISNHLYFYWYRQILGQKVEFLVSFYNNEISEKSEIFDDQFSVERPDGSNFTLKIRSTKLEDSAMYFCASTQHRGNTEAFFGQGTRLTVV.

This clone appeared a single time. The chain employs TRBV5-4 and TRBJ2-7; 7 nucleotides line up with TRBD1. The CDR3 sequence is 14 residues long. CDR1 SGHNT and CDR2 YYREEE come from the germline V gene (reference sequence). With V trimmed by 3 bases and J by 2 bases, 5 bases remained unmatched. This CDR3 reads CASSSRQGPYEQYF. As DNA, the CDR3 is TGTGCCAGCAGCTCCAGACAGGGCCCCTACGAGCAGTACTTC.